The sequence of this TCR beta chain was determined in a study of T cells expressing NK-cell markers. Study summary: It was sorted CD3+CD56-NKG2C+, CD3+CD56+NKG2C- and CD3+CD56+NKG2C+ T cells that provided the TCR beta repertoires. Most of the eight sequenced donors were HCMV-seropositive; one was seronegative. Findings of the study overall: The CD3+CD56-NKG2C+ fraction of a handful of donors was also led by these clonotypes. Whether expanded NKG2C+ T cell clones were HCMV-specific remained unclear.

CDR1 and CDR2 from the germline V gene are GTSNPN and SVGIG (reference sequence). CDR3 length: 14 amino acids. TCRdb re-called the 5' RACE reads; one entry per CDR3 protein, DNA not given. The sample spans about 550,000 distinct CDR3 sequences; the ten largest clones claim approximately 4%. Comments on this clonotype: The antigen is unknown.

The sample taken for sequencing was blood T cells: a sorted CD56 or NKG2C T cell subset, CD4+ or CD8+ T cells, or bulk PBMC T cells (not recorded which). The receptor was derived from a man between 18 and 35 years old in good health. V and J are TRBV30 and TRBJ1-2; no DNA is available, so the TRBD1 call from TCRdb remains unchecked. The CDR3 reads CAWSGDRGYGGYTF.